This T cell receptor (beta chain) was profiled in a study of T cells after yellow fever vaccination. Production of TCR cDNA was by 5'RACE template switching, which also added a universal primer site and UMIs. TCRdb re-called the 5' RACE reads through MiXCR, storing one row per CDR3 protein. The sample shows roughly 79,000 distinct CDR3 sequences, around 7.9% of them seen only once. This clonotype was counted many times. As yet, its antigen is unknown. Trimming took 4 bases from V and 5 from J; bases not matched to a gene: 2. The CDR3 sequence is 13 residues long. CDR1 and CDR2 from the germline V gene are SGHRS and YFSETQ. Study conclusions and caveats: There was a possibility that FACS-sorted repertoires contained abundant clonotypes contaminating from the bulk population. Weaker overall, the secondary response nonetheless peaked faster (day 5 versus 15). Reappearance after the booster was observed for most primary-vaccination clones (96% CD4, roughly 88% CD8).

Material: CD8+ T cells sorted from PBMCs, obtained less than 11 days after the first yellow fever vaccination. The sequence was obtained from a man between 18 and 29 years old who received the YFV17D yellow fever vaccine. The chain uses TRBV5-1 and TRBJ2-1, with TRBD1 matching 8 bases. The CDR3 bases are TGCGCCAGCAGCCGGGGACAGGACAATGAGCAGTTCTTC. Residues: CASSRGQDNEQFF.